This T cell receptor beta chain was observed in a study of CD8+ T cells in alopecia areata. In the study overall: Severity of treated patients was scored by affected scalp percentage.

V gave up 7 bases and J gave up 10 bases, with 11 bases separating them. Germline CDR1 and CDR2: MNHEY and SVGAGI. The CDR3 consists of 12 residues. Extracted RNA was reverse transcribed, and the resulting cDNA served as sequencing template. This table comes from immunoSEQ multiplex PCR, and its TCRdb copy is limited to in-frame clones, with some not included. The table shows over 150,000 clones, with roughly 50% occurring only once. Treatment described: oral pan-JAK inhibitor, 5-10 mg twice daily. Lesional scalp punch biopsies and peripheral blood were collected from alopecia areata patients. The researchers isolated CD4+ and CD8+ T cells from PBMCs by sorting. General observations from the study: Shared TCR sequences were less clear between patients than in mice, possibly partly from HLA diversity.

The table lists this clone with a count of one. Its matching antigen is unknown. This sequence was found in a human donor with alopecia areata. The sequencing used CD8+ T cells sorted from blood, collected at week 24, from a patient treated with tofacitinib. V usage is TRBV6-5 and J usage is TRBJ1-6; no reliable D call. CDR3 nucleotides: TGTGCCAGCACCCGTTTGGGATCACCCCTCCACTTT. It specifies CASTRLGSPLHF.